This T cell receptor beta chain stems from a study of blood T cell repertoires in COVID-19 (dated by TCRdb to 2019 to 2021). Some background on the complete study: Collaborator samples came from the United States, Italy and Spain and covered acute and convalescent phases of COVID-19. Subjects who had been exposed to COVID-19, were actively infected with it, or had recovered from it provided the deeply sampled blood TCRbeta repertoires that made up the dataset. The material from the prospective study consisted of cDNA or gDNA derived from T cells, B-cell-depleted T cells, or PBMCs. Nearly every sample came with metadata listing a de-identified subject ID, COVID-19 status, age in years and sex. Samples were obtained from the ongoing ImmuneRACE study (first 160 participants) and from over a thousand subjects provided by 6 global collaborators. The repertoires were released in a freely available public database meant as a resource for research on the immune response to SARS-CoV-2. Where HLA class I and class II types were available, the types were taken from metadata supplied by the sample provider, not from assay-based typing. The full study reports these points: Clinical and demographic metadata were provided uncurated, with the amount varying by source and participant.

On this clone: Its antigen has not been determined. Qualities for individual bases were not recorded, and no much larger clone is one base off.

TCRbeta CDR3 regions were amplified from genomic DNA by means of the immunoSEQ Assay, a bias-controlled multiplex PCR. Per the source publication's procedure: Within the assay, amplification of reference gene primers was used to estimate how many nucleated cells each sample contained. To quantify the absolute abundance of each unique TCRbeta CDR3 rearrangement, sequence reads were collapsed and filtered. For each sample, productive Simpson clonality was calculated as the square root of Simpson's diversity index over productive rearrangements. The source is immuneACCESS, and TCRdb retained only in-frame sequences with V and J called. Part of the clones is not carried over; for the studies checked, unresolved V genes explain less than half of this, and the remainder is unexplained. The V and J calls and clone size are taken from that table; D and trimming were inferred from the DNA. For this sample there are 450,000 or so clones; roughly 89% appear just once. The top ten clonotypes cover approximately 0.9% of the sample.

One collaborating source in Seattle enrolled patients during active infection and followed them longitudinally through the course of disease. Whole blood was collected in K2EDTA tubes by collaborating institutions according to the institutions' own protocols. For TCRbeta analysis, collaborators shipped samples in one of three forms: frozen whole blood, isolated PBMCs, or DNA extracted from either of those sample types. This receptor was taken from a young man with COVID-19, enrolled during active disease. Specimen: peripheral blood.

The CDR3 region reads CASSTRDRGFATQYF. The DNA sequence is given as TGTGCCAGTAGTACCCGGGACAGGGGGTTTGCGACCCAGTACTTC. The V and J segments used are TRBV19 and TRBJ2-5; 11 central nucleotides agree with TRBD1. Sequences LNHDA (CDR1) and SQIVND (CDR2) are obtained from the germline V gene (reference sequence). Trimmed from V: 4 bases; trimmed from J: 7 bases; junction bases lacking a gene match: 8. The CDR3 numbers 15 residues from cysteine through phenylalanine. Only the CDR3 part of the read is kept: 45 bases, read in frame from the first base.